Listed here are 10 T cell receptor beta chains from one sample, sequenced in a study of T-cell reconstitution after alpha-beta-depleted transplantation in children. Unique molecular identifiers featured in how the TCRbeta library was prepared. A single record per CDR3 protein comes from TCRdb applying MiXCR to the PCR reads. The repertoire holds roughly 120,000 distinct CDR3 sequences, with 10% as singletons. The sample consisted of PBMCs, taken before TCRalphabeta/CD19-depleted stem cell transplant. Source of these receptors: a boy aged 2 to 10 with acute lymphoblastic leukemia, due to receive a stem cell transplant.

This clonotype has only a few counts. A much more abundant neighbour one base away suggests this may be a read error. The chain links TRBV7-2 to TRBJ2-1, with a weak D call TRBD2 (5 bases). Germline lookup yields CDR1 SGHTA and CDR2 FQGNSA. The CDR3 loop spans 16 amino acids. Trimming removed 0 bases from V and 2 bases from J, with 11 bases in between. As DNA, the CDR3 is TGTGCCAGCAGCTTAGCGAAGGAGCGGCCCTACAATGAGCAGTTCTTC. Translated, it gives CASSLAKERPYNEQFF.

The chain has TRBV7-9 and TRBJ2-1; 14 bases align to TRBD2. The CDR3 spans 15 residues. The J segment lost 7 bases and the V segment lost 5 bases, leaving 4 bases of the junction unmatched. Looked up from germline, CDR1 is SEHNR and CDR2 is FQNEAQ (reference sequence). The CDR3 nucleotides read TGTGCCAGCAGCCCGGGACTAGCGGGAGAAAATGAGCAGTTCTTC. Translated, it gives CASSPGLAGENEQFF.

The chain combines TRBV4-1 with TRBJ2-2, with 7 bases that match TRBD2. The CDR3 is 16 amino acids. J lost 7 bases, V lost 1 base, and 9 bases had no gene match. Germline V CDR1 and CDR2: MGHRA, YSYEKL. The CDR3 sequence: CASSQGLREGRGELFF. Written as DNA, the CDR3 is TGCGCCAGCAGCCAAGGGTTGAGGGAGGGCCGCGGGGAGCTGTTTTTT.

The genes are TRBV30 and TRBJ2-3; 13 bases agree with TRBD2. From germline, CDR1 is GTSNPN and CDR2 SVGIG (reference sequence). The CDR3 length is 14 residues. The CDR3 nucleotides are TGTGCTTTGGGACTAGCGGGACGGTGGGATACGCAGTATTTT. Translated, it gives CALGLAGRWDTQYF. Combining the CDR3 with reference TRBV30 and TRBJ2-3 gives the whole variable domain SQTIHQWPATLVQPVGSPLSLECTVEGTSNPNLYWYRQAAGRGLQLLFYSVGIGQISSEVPQNLSASRPQDRQFILSSKKLLLSDSGFYLCALGLAGRWDTQYFGPGTRLTVL.

This clonotype was found many times. V usage is TRBV7-2 and J usage is TRBJ2-5; 8 bases agree with TRBD2. CDR1 SGHTA and CDR2 FQGNSA come from the germline V gene. V dropped 2 bases and J dropped 4; count of bases not matched to a gene: 9. The CDR3 totals 16 residues. DNA for the CDR3: TGTGCCAGCAGCTTACTCGGCGGTAGCGGGATAGAGACCCAGTACTTC. Translation: CASSLLGGSGIETQYF.

Ten or more counts support this clonotype. The rearrangement uses TRBV12-3 or TRBV12-4 and TRBJ2-3, with TRBD2 matching 12 bases. Germline trimming cut 4 bases from V and 4 bases from J; bases unmatched to any gene: 9. CDR3 size: 17 residues. The CDR3 DNA sequence: TGTGCCAGCAGTTCCTCGGCTAGCGGGAGGGCCGCAGATACGCAGTATTTT. It yields the protein CASSSSASGRAADTQYF.

This clonotype has more than one count but fewer than ten. CDR3 protein: CASSQDRTSGYNEQFF. CDR3 DNA: TGTGCCAGCAGCCAGGACCGGACTAGCGGTTACAATGAGCAGTTCTTC. The chain combines TRBV3-1 with TRBJ2-1, with 10 bases fitting TRBD2. Per germline, CDR1 LGHDT and CDR2 YNNKEL (reference sequence). Losses at the gene ends were 3 bases for V and 4 bases for J; bases not matched to a gene: 6. The CDR3 consists of 16 residues.

This clonotype was counted only a few times. The chain joins TRBV20-1 to TRBJ2-7; no firm D call. Germline V CDR1 and CDR2: DFQATT, SNEGSKA (reference sequence). V was cut by 3 bases and J by 0 bases, with 15 bases left in between. The CDR3 is made up of 15 amino acids. The CDR3 loop is CSASGSAISSYEQYF. The CDR3 nucleotides read TGCAGTGCTAGCGGCAGTGCGATCAGCTCCTACGAGCAGTACTTC.

This clonotype was seen many times. This rearrangement joins TRBV12-3 or TRBV12-4 to TRBJ1-5; weak D call: TRBD1 (6 bases). CDR3 length: 14 residues. Trimming pared 5 bases from V and 5 bases from J, leaving 13 bases between. The CDR3 is CASSPNRDYQPQHF. CDR3 sequence (DNA): TGTGCCAGCAGTCCTAACAGGGATTATCAGCCCCAGCATTTT.

This chain connects TRBV6-1 to TRBJ2-7; D is perhaps TRBD1 (6 bases). Trimming pared 6 bases from V and 4 bases from J, leaving 16 bases between. Germline CDR1 reads MNHNS; CDR2 reads SASEGT. CDR3 length equals 14 residues. CDR3 sequence reads: CASSQKGTLYEQYF. The CDR3 nucleotides are TGTGCCAGCAGCCAGAAGGGGACACTTTACGAGCAGTACTTC.